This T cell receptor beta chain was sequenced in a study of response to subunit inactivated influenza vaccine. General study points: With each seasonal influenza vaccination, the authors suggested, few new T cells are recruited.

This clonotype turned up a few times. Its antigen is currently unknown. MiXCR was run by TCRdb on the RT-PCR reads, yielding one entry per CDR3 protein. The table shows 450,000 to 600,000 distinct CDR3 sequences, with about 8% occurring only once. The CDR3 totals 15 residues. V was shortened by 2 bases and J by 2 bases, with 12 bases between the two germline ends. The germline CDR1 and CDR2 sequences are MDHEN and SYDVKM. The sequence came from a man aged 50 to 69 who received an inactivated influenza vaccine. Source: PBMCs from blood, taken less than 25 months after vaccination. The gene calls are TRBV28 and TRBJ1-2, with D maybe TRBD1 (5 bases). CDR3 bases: TGTGCCAGCAGTTTAGTCGGGGGAGGAAACTATGGCTACACCTTC. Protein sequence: CASSLVGGGNYGYTF.